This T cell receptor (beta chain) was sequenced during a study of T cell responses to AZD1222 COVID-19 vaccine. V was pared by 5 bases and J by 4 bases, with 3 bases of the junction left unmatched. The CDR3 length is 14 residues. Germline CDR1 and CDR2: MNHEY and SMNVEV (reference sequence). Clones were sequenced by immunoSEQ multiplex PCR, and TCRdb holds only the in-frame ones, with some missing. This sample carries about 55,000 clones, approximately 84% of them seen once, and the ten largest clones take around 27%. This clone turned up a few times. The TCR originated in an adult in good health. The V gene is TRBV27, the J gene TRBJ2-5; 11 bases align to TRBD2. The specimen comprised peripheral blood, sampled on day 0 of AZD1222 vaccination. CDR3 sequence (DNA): TGTGCCAGCAGTCAGCTAGCGGGAGGAGAGACCCAGTACTTC. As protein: CASSQLAGGETQYF.